This entry concerns a single T cell receptor beta chain. The antigen is not known. The data belong to a study of vaccination effects on CD4 cells after COVID-19. CDR1 and CDR2 from the germline V gene are LNHDA and SQIVND (reference sequence). V gave up 3 bases and J gave up 5 bases, with 14 bases separating them. The CDR3 contains 14 residues. The ViraFEST assay expanded antigen-specific CD4+ T cells with viral peptide pools before sequencing. After less than 11 days in culture, the CD4+ T cells were isolated. This individual contracted SARS-CoV-2 between March and December 2020, as verified by PCR. This table comes from immunoSEQ multiplex PCR, and its TCRdb copy is limited to in-frame clones, with some not included. The top ten hold 25% to 35% of the sample, which has 40,000 or so clones, 65% to 70% seen once.

The chain has TRBV19 and TRBJ2-7; a possible D gene is TRBD2 (7 bases). The TCR sequence derives from a human donor who had a prior SARS-CoV-2 infection. The sample in question was CD4+ T cells from PBMCs cultured with a peptide pool, obtained before COVID-19 vaccination. The CDR3 sequence: CASSIRGALDEQYF. In DNA, the CDR3 is TGTGCCAGTAGTATTCGGGGGGCGTTGGACGAGCAGTACTTC.